This T cell receptor beta chain was sequenced during a study of sequential checkpoint blockade in melanoma. CDR1 and CDR2 (germline): SGDLS, YYNGEE. The CDR3 contains 13 residues. V lost 0 bases, J lost 6 bases, and 7 bases lay in between. Treatment indicated: randomized to nivolumab then ipilimumab (arm A) or the reverse (arm B). Here immunoSEQ multiplex PCR was the method, and the copy in TCRdb shows in-frame clones only, minus some. The sample consists of around 40,000 clones, just over 85% of them appearing once. Source: CD8+ T cells sorted from blood (inferred from file names), taken from a patient given nivolumab and ipilimumab in sequence. The chain is built from TRBV9 and TRBJ2-1, with D perhaps TRBD1 (5 bases). The source is a human donor with melanoma. The CDR3 DNA sequence: TGTGCCAGCAGCGTAGGGGGCAGCAATGAGCAGTTCTTC. Its translation: CASSVGGSNEQFF.